Described below is a single T cell receptor beta chain sequence and its context. Only one count was recorded for this clone. What antigen it recognizes has not been identified. No much larger clone exists at a distance of one base, and base qualities are not known. The entry originates in a study of shared clonotypes between healthy human individuals (dated by TCRdb to about 2020). For context, the study as a whole: A couple of women and three men aged 18 to 49 years were included in the cohort. For each donor, CD4 naive and CD4 memory were each given three plates, CD8 naive was given two plates, and CD8 memory was given one plate. The study deeply sequenced blood TCR repertoires of five healthy adults to estimate repertoire size and the extent of clonotype sharing between individuals. To increase sequencing depth and limit assay-specific biases, TCR repertoire library preparation and sequencing were carried out by different laboratories using diverse techniques. Leukapheresis yielded between about 0.85 and 10 billion PBMCs per donor. The paper as a whole reports these results and caveats: Naive subsets generally had larger estimated clonotype richness than memory subsets did. Sampling was restricted to blood, and TCR repertoires in tissues likely differ from the TCR repertoires found in blood. Because the study included only a small number of donors, the genetic and exposure-history diversity represented was limited. Compared with non-shared clonotypes, clonotypes shared by all four sorted-subset donors had higher generation probabilities. When a few donors were compared, the shared fraction of clonotypes was about 5% for naive CD4, approximately 3.3% for naive CD8, more than 2% for memory CD4, and less than 0.45% for memory CD8. Incomplete sequencing was indicated by rarefaction of sorted-subset datasets, despite the large sequencing depth. Based on pairwise subsampling, the degree of clonotype sharing among donors was expected to be affected by sequencing depth.

The germline V end is reduced by 1 base and the J end by 4 bases; junction bases left unmatched: 3. Including the terminal cysteine and phenylalanine, the CDR3 comprises 16 residues. Only CDR3 DNA is held: 48 bases, read in frame from base 1. In the germline V gene, CDR1 corresponds to SGDLS and CDR2 to YYNGEE. The donors were healthy, HIV-negative adults who had no recently reported acute infections or vaccinations. All donors were Caucasian adults living in Nashville, Tennessee, USA. CD4+ T cells were enriched by magnetic negative selection; naive cells were then positively selected on CD45RA, and the negative fraction formed the memory subset. After blood collection by leukapheresis, PBMCs were isolated using Ficoll-Histopaque density gradient centrifugation and then cryopreserved in the vapor phase of liquid nitrogen. Analytical flow cytometry was used to check the purity and quantity of every magnetically sorted T cell population. From each sorted fraction, genomic DNA was isolated and quantified by UV absorbance on a Nanodrop 2000c.

TCR CDR3 regions were amplified from genomic DNA by multiplex PCR using the deep immunoSEQ assay. Extracted genomic DNA from each cell subset was spread evenly across all wells of several immunoSEQ 96-well plates, with each plate serving as a replicate. Each replicate PCR for sorted subsets received approximately 200 ng genomic DNA, equal to about 29,000 T cell genomes. Purified libraries were quantified with a Qubit 3.0 fluorometer, sized on a Bioanalyzer 2100, and re-quantified with the KAPA Library Quantification kit. Each immunoSEQ 96-well plate was sequenced on its own single-read 150-cycle Illumina NextSeq 550 flow cell. The authors processed their data as follows. Because only junctional sequences without quality scores were contained in the immunoSEQ output, filtering matching that applied to full-length reads could not be performed. To assign V/J genes and CDR3, sequences were annotated against IMGT germline references using PyIR, a Python wrapper for IgBLAST v1.9. Any read was removed if the V/J assignment was weak (E-value above 1e-6), the CDR3 was missing, or the read contained stop codons, out-of-frame junctions, or ambiguous translated residues. A V3J clonotype was defined by an identical inferred V gene, J gene, and CDR3 amino acid sequence. To compute the percentage overlap between repertoires, the number of shared unique clonotypes was divided by the size of the smaller repertoire. RTK rarefaction, the Chao1 estimator, and Recon v2.1 estimates of unobserved clonotypes were used to assess repertoire richness. For all TCRbeta clonotypes obtained by the gDNA method from four donors, generation probabilities were computed with OLGA. TCRdb carries this immuneACCESS record with in-frame sequences only. Its versions omit some clonotypes, under half of them owing to an unresolved V gene in the studies checked, with the rest unexplained. From that table come the V and J calls and clone size; the DNA was used to work out D and trimming. The table for this sample lists around 350,000 clones; roughly 70% of them were counted only once. The ten most abundant clones make up 8% to 13% of the sample.

This TCR came from a man aged 25 to 40 in good health. The specimen was memory CD4+ T cells sorted from blood. Per the publication, the cell subset or site label means: CD45RA-negative fraction. The chain was built from TRBV9 and TRBJ2-2, and 11 junctional nucleotides match TRBD1. The CDR3 region: CASSVWGQGGTGELFF. The DNA sequence follows: TGTGCCAGCAGCGTATGGGGACAGGGGGGCACCGGGGAGCTGTTTTTT.